This is a list of T cell receptor beta chains from one sample in a study of brain T cells in children with intractable seizures. This table comes from immunoSEQ multiplex PCR, and its TCRdb copy is limited to in-frame clones, with some not included. The data show around 340,000 clones, with about 94% seen just once and 5% to 7% held by the top ten. The sample here was peripheral blood, taken 5 to 6 months after surgery. The source is a boy less than two years old with tuberous sclerosis and intractable seizures. Each CDR3 is given with its conserved first and last residue. The D gene is left open where the match is weak. Clone size appears in some rows only: once, few, many, or a class for an expanded clone.

size	V	J	D	DNA	CDR3
.	TRBV7-9	TRBJ1-2	TRBD1	TGTGCCAGCAGGACAGGGTATGGCTACACCTTC	CASRTGYGYTF
.	TRBV28	TRBJ1-2	.	TGTGCCAGCAGTTTGGGGGGCAACTATGGCTACACCTTC	CASSLGGNYGYTF
.	TRBV30	TRBJ1-1	TRBD1	TGTGCCTGGAGGTGGGACAGGGATACTGAAGCTTTCTTT	CAWRWDRDTEAFF
.	TRBV2	TRBJ2-6	.	TGTGCCAGCACGGGAGAGGACTCTGGGGCCAACGTCCTGACTTTC	CASTGEDSGANVLTF
.	TRBV10-3	TRBJ1-2	.	TGTGCCAACTCGGACACTAACTATGGCTACACCTTC	CANSDTNYGYTF
.	TRBV10-3	TRBJ2-2	TRBD2	TGTGCCATCAGTGAGTCAGCGGGGGGATCAACCGGGGAGCTGTTTTTT	CAISESAGGSTGELFF
.	TRBV5-1	TRBJ2-7	.	TGCGCCAGCAGCCAACTTCCTCAGGGTCACTACGAGCAGTACTTC	CASSQLPQGHYEQYF
.	TRBV6-6	TRBJ1-2	TRBD1	TGTGCCAGCAGATCGCAACCGGGACAGGGAAATGGCTACACCTTC	CASRSQPGQGNGYTF
few	TRBV29-1	TRBJ1-1	.	TGCAGCGGTACCGGGGGGAACACTGAAGCTTTCTTT	CSGTGGNTEAFF
.	TRBV6-1	TRBJ1-2	.	TGTGCCAGCAGTGAAGGCGTCAGGGGTACCTATGGCTACACCTTC	CASSEGVRGTYGYTF
.	TRBV11-2	TRBJ2-7	TRBD1	TGTGCCAGCAGCTTCGGGACAGCCTACGAGCAGTACTTC	CASSFGTAYEQYF
.	TRBV29-1	TRBJ2-1	TRBD1	TGCAGCGTCTCGACAGGGTCCAATGAGCAGTTCTTC	CSVSTGSNEQFF
.	TRBV18	TRBJ1-6	.	TGTGCCAGCTCTCCCCTGGAGGGAGTTAATTCACCCCTCCACTTT	CASSPLEGVNSPLHF
.	TRBV4-1	TRBJ1-1	.	TGCGCCAGCAGCCAAGATCGAGAGAACACTGAAGCTTTCTTT	CASSQDRENTEAFF
.	TRBV27	TRBJ2-7	TRBD1	TGTGCCAGCAGTTATGGACAGGGCGGGGACTACGAGCAGTACTTC	CASSYGQGGDYEQYF
.	TRBV28	TRBJ2-7	TRBD1	TGTGCCAGCAGTATTCCTTCTTACAGGGGGCCGTACGAGCAGTACTTC	CASSIPSYRGPYEQYF
.	TRBV6-5	TRBJ1-1	.	TGTGCCAGCAGTACAGGGTCGGCCACTGAAGCTTTCTTT	CASSTGSATEAFF
.	TRBV14	TRBJ2-2	.	TGTGCCAGCAGCCAACCCTACAGCTCTAACACCGGGGAGCTGTTTTTT	CASSQPYSSNTGELFF
.	TRBV5-6	TRBJ1-6	.	TGTGCCAGCAGCTTGCTCATCGGACAAGCAAGGTCACCCCTCCACTTT	CASSLLIGQARSPLHF
.	TRBV6-6	TRBJ1-6	.	TGTGCCAGCAGTTATGGATCCTATAATTCACCCCTCCACTTT	CASSYGSYNSPLHF
once	TRBV29-1	TRBJ2-1	.	TGCAGCGTTGGGAAGGGGGGTGAGCAGTTCTTC	CSVGKGGEQFF
.	TRBV19	TRBJ1-3	.	TGTGCCAGTAGTGAGAGCGTCGGGAGAAACACCATATATTTT	CASSESVGRNTIYF
.	TRBV18	TRBJ2-1	.	TGTGCCAGCTCACCAAGGTCAGGGAGGGAGCAGTTCTTC	CASSPRSGREQFF
.	TRBV5-6	TRBJ2-5	TRBD2	TGTGCCAGCAGCTTGGATGGTAGCGGGGTATGGAGAGAGACCCAGTACTTC	CASSLDGSGVWRETQYF
.	TRBV6-5	TRBJ1-1	.	TGTGCCAGCAGCCGGGAGGGGGTGAGAGGGACTGAAGCTTTCTTT	CASSREGVRGTEAFF
.	TRBV2	TRBJ2-2	TRBD2	TGTGCCAGCGGGGGACTAGCGGTTAACACCGGGGAGCTGTTTTTT	CASGGLAVNTGELFF
once	TRBV11-2	TRBJ1-1	.	TGTGCCAGCAGCTTAAGAGGGACTGAAGCTTTCTTT	CASSLRGTEAFF
.	TRBV24-1	TRBJ2-2	.	TGTGCCACCGGGCTAGCGAACACCGGGGAGCTGTTTTTT	CATGLANTGELFF
.	TRBV4-1	TRBJ2-2	TRBD2	TGCGCCAGCAGCCAAGGGACTAGCGGGAGGGAGCTGTTTTTT	CASSQGTSGRELFF
.	TRBV19	TRBJ2-1	TRBD2	TGTGCCAGTAGTAGACTAGCGAGCTCCTACAATGAGCAGTTCTTC	CASSRLASSYNEQFF
.	TRBV3-1/TRBV3-2	TRBJ2-7	.	TGTGCCAGCAGCCAAGGGAAATCCTACGAGCAGTACTTC	CASSQGKSYEQYF
.	TRBV24-1	TRBJ2-7	.	TGTGCCACTCCGGGTGGGAATGGTGGCGACGAGCAGTACTTC	CATPGGNGGDEQYF
.	TRBV3-1/TRBV3-2	TRBJ2-1	TRBD2	TGTGCCAGCAGCCAAGAAGGCGGGGGGGCCTTAATTTACAATGAGCAGTTCTTC	CASSQEGGGALIYNEQFF
.	TRBV27	TRBJ2-1	TRBD2	TGTGCCAGCAGTCCTGGACTAGCGGGGTACAATGAGCAGTTCTTC	CASSPGLAGYNEQFF
.	TRBV30	TRBJ2-1	.	TGTGCCTGGAGGGCTGGTAGACATGAGCAGTTCTTC	CAWRAGRHEQFF
.	TRBV11-2	TRBJ1-2	TRBD1	TGTGCCAGCAGCGCCTCAAGGGACAGGGGGAATGGCTACACCTTC	CASSASRDRGNGYTF
once	TRBV6-5	TRBJ1-1	TRBD1	TGTGCCAGCAGTTACGCTAACAGGGGGCGCGGGGTTGGGGCTTTCTTT	CASSYANRGRGVGAFF
.	TRBV3-1/TRBV3-2	TRBJ2-5	.	TGTGCCAGCAGCCCTCCCGGTAGGAAAGAGACCCAGTACTTC	CASSPPGRKETQYF
.	TRBV5-1	TRBJ1-1	.	TGCGCCAGCAGCTTCGGGGGGCAGGTCACTGAAGCTTTCTTT	CASSFGGQVTEAFF